The 10 T cell receptor beta chains below were found in one sample sequenced in a study of blood T cell repertoires in COVID-19. Assay: immunoSEQ multiplex PCR; the TCRdb copy retains only in-frame clones and omits some. The sample contains about 260,000 clones, about nine tenths of which appear only once. The specimen was peripheral blood. The receptor source for this set is a woman aged 50 to 65 who had recovered from COVID-19.

The J gene is TRBJ2-7, the V gene TRBV7-2, with TRBD2 matching 9 bases. The CDR3 is made up of 16 amino acids. With V trimmed by 6 bases and J by 5 bases, 14 bases remained unmatched. Germline CDR1 reads SGHTA; CDR2 reads FQGNSA. The CDR3 DNA reads as TGTGCCAGCAGTCGGCCGTGGGATAGCGGGGGAGACGAGCAGTACTTC. Protein: CASSRPWDSGGDEQYF.

This chain connects TRBV6-2 or TRBV6-3 to TRBJ2-6, with D possibly being TRBD2 (5 bases). The germline V gene encodes CDR1 MNHEY and CDR2 SVGEGT. The CDR3 runs to 14 residues. Between the trimmed V and J ends, which lost 5 bases and 1 base, there was a span of 6 bases. The CDR3 sequence: CASSRESGANVLTF. The CDR3, as DNA: TGTGCCAGCAGTAGGGAGTCTGGGGCCAACGTCCTGACTTTC.

The chain carries TRBV7-8 and TRBJ2-7; TRBD1 aligns across 8 bases. The V and J ends lost 5 bases and 6 bases, in that order; junction bases with no gene match: 6. This CDR3 contains 13 residues. The germline CDR1 and CDR2 sequences are SGHVS and FQNEAQ. CDR3: CASSPGTGFEQYF. The CDR3 nucleotides read TGTGCCAGCAGCCCCGGGACAGGCTTCGAGCAGTACTTC. Combining the CDR3 with reference TRBV7-8 and TRBJ2-7 gives the whole variable domain GAGVSQSPRYKVAKRGQDVALRCDPISGHVSLFWYQQALGQGPEFLTYFQNEAQLDKSGLPSDRFFAERPEGSVSTLKIQRTQQEDSAVYLCASSPGTGFEQYFGPGTRLTVT.

A remark on this clone: Other DNA sequences in this sample translate to the same CDR3. V usage is TRBV9 and J usage is TRBJ1-4; D gene unclear. CDR1 is SGDLS and CDR2 is YYNGEE in the germline V gene. V shed 0 bases and J shed 4 bases, with 4 bases lying between them. This CDR3 has 13 residues. DNA for the CDR3: TGTGCCAGCAGCGTAGCGGGTAATGAAAAACTGTTTTTT. Its translation: CASSVAGNEKLFF.

This clone was seen once. The J gene is TRBJ1-2, the V gene TRBV5-1; D perhaps matches TRBD1 (5 bases). Per the germline V gene, CDR1 is SGHRS and CDR2 is YFSETQ. V was trimmed by 0 bases and J by 4 bases, leaving 10 bases between them. This CDR3 is 14 amino acids long. DNA of the CDR3: TGCGCCAGCAGCTTGGATGACAGCTTCTATGGCTACACCTTC. Its translation is CASSLDDSFYGYTF.

The chain is built from TRBV30 and TRBJ1-1; D is unclear. Germline CDR1 reads GTSNPN; CDR2 reads SVGIG (reference sequence). Trimming took 3 bases from V and 1 from J, leaving 9 bases between them. The CDR3 is 13 amino acids. The CDR3 loop reads CAWRATANTEAFF. The CDR3 DNA reads as TGTGCCTGGAGAGCTACAGCGAACACTGAAGCTTTCTTT.

This clone was seen a few times. The chain employs TRBV29-1 and TRBJ2-1; tentative D call: TRBD2 (7 bases). The germline CDR1 and CDR2 sequences are SQVTM and ANQGSEA. Deletions cut 7 bases from V and 8 bases from J, with 12 bases between. This CDR3 spans 11 amino acids. The CDR3 DNA follows: TGCAGCGGGCGCGGGGGCGATGAGCAGTTCTTC. This gives the protein CSGRGGDEQFF.

This clone was counted once. This sequence joins TRBV9 and TRBJ1-5; 7 bases are a match to TRBD1. Germline V lookup: CDR1 SGDLS, CDR2 YYNGEE. The CDR3 is made up of 15 amino acids. V shed 2 bases, J shed 4 bases, and the junction held 6 bases outside the gene matches. The CDR3 DNA is TGTGCCAGCAGCGTCGGAGGGGGCGTGAATCAGCCCCAGCATTTT. It encodes CASSVGGGVNQPQHF.

This chain connects TRBV11-2 to TRBJ1-1; D is perhaps TRBD1 (5 bases). The germline V and J ends were trimmed by 2 bases and 8 bases, with 9 bases remaining between them. CDR1 and CDR2 from the germline V gene are SGHAT and FQNNGV. There are 12 residues in the CDR3. The CDR3 DNA reads as TGTGCCAGCAGCTTATCGACAGTCGAAGCTTTCTTT. Translating gives CASSLSTVEAFF.

The V gene is TRBV24-1, the J gene TRBJ2-1, with a possible D match to TRBD1 (6 bases). This CDR3 has 12 amino acids. Germline CDR1 KGHDR, CDR2 SFDVKD. Trimming shortened V by 2 bases and J by 11 bases, and 9 bases separated the two germline ends. CDR3 protein: CATSDWTEKQFF. CDR3 sequence (DNA): TGTGCCACCAGTGATTGGACAGAAAAGCAGTTCTTC.